The 16 T cell receptor beta chains in this list originate from one sample, sequenced in a study of T cell responses to AZD1222 COVID-19 vaccine. Produced via immunoSEQ multiplex PCR; TCRdb's table is partial and in-frame only. The sample yields 120,000 or so clones, 75% to 90% seen once. The material was peripheral blood, obtained on day 0 of AZD1222 vaccination. These receptors originate from an adult in good health.

The rearrangement joins TRBV12-2 to TRBJ2-7; TRBD1 reflects the table's D call only, with no check against the DNA. TRBV12-2 counts as a pseudogene. This CDR3 region has 17 residues. The CDR3 region has the DNA TGTGCAAGTCGCTTACCGTTCGACGACAGGGGTTCCTACGAGCAGTACTTC. Translating it yields CASRLPFDDRGSYEQYF.

V and J are TRBV4-3 and TRBJ2-1; unclear D gene. Deletions cut 5 bases from V and 3 bases from J, with 11 bases between. CDR3 length equals 14 residues. Per germline, CDR1 LGHNA and CDR2 YSLEER. The CDR3: CASSKGLVYNEQFF. CDR3 sequence (DNA): TGCGCCAGCAGCAAAGGATTAGTCTACAATGAGCAGTTCTTC.

The chain employs TRBV9 and TRBJ1-2, with D unresolved. CDR1 SGDLS and CDR2 YYNGEE come from the germline V gene. Deletions cut 0 bases from V and 5 bases from J, with 14 bases between. This CDR3 is 15 amino acids long. In nucleotides, the CDR3 is TGTGCCAGCAGCGTAGGAGAAGGGAAAGGGTATGGCTACACCTTC. Translation gives CASSVGEGKGYGYTF.

The chain is built from TRBV7-2 and TRBJ2-3, with D possibly matching TRBD1 (5 bases). This CDR3 has 14 residues. The germline V gene has CDR1 SGHTA and CDR2 FQGNSA. The V end lost 4 bases, the J end lost 2 bases, and 10 bases lay between the germline ends. CDR3 loop: CASSSTGYTDTQYF. The CDR3, as DNA: TGTGCCAGCAGCTCCACAGGATACACAGATACGCAGTATTTT.

The chain joins TRBV6-5 to TRBJ1-1, with D maybe TRBD1 (6 bases). Per the germline V gene, CDR1 is MNHEY and CDR2 is SVGAGI. Trimming took 6 bases from V and 7 from J, leaving 15 bases between them. The CDR3 has 13 residues. The CDR3 spells CASRHRVRDEAFF. CDR3 DNA sequence: TGTGCCAGCAGGCACAGGGTTAGGGATGAAGCTTTCTTT.

The V and J genes are TRBV19 and TRBJ2-2; D is tentatively TRBD1 or TRBD2 (5 bases each). Deletions cut 3 bases from V and 2 bases from J, with 10 bases between. The CDR3 is 15 amino acids. Looked up from germline, CDR1 is LNHDA and CDR2 is SQIVND (reference sequence). The CDR3 DNA follows: TGTGCCAGTAGTATTGGGACGCGCAACACCGGGGAGCTGTTTTTT. Protein product: CASSIGTRNTGELFF. The full variable domain, rest sourced from reference TRBV19 and TRBJ2-2, is DGGITQSPKYLFRKEGQNVTLSCEQNLNHDAMYWYRQDPGQGLRLIYYSQIVNDFQKGDIAEGYSVSREKKESFPLTVTSAQKNPTAFYLCASSIGTRNTGELFFGEGSRLTVL.

The V gene is TRBV27, the J gene TRBJ2-7; a weak D match, TRBD2 (7 bases). Germline V CDR1 and CDR2: MNHEY, SMNVEV (reference sequence). With 3 bases removed from V and 0 bases from J, the gap between germline ends came to 15 bases. This CDR3 contains 16 residues. The chain's CDR3 is CASSFQARGASYEQYF. The CDR3 coding sequence is TGTGCCAGCAGTTTCCAGGCTCGGGGGGCCTCCTACGAGCAGTACTTC.

The chain uses TRBV10-3 and TRBJ2-1; 12 bases map to TRBD2. The V gene end was trimmed by 9 bases and the J gene end by 10 bases; junction bases not matched to a gene: 1. Germline V CDR1 and CDR2: ENHRY, SYGVKD. CDR3 length: 11 residues. CDR3 DNA: TGTGCCATGCTAGCGGGAGGGGAGCAGTTCTTC. Translated: CAMLAGGEQFF.

The sample holds one count of this clone. The rearrangement uses TRBV28 and TRBJ1-3, with D hard to call. The CDR3 has 15 residues. The V gene's germline CDR1 is MDHEN and CDR2 SYDVKM. The V gene lost 3 bases and the J gene lost 0 bases, with 9 bases spanning the gap. CDR3: CASSLVAYSGNTIYF. CDR3 coding DNA: TGTGCCAGCAGTTTGGTTGCCTACTCTGGAAACACCATATATTTT.

The CDR3 here is CASSLGSYSPLHF. The CDR3 nucleotides read TGTGCCAGCAGCCTGGGAAGTTATTCACCCCTCCACTTT. The rearrangement links TRBV4-2 to TRBJ1-6; unclear D gene. This CDR3 spans 13 amino acids. Trimming left V 4 bases short and J 8 bases short, with 9 bases between. Looked up from germline, CDR1 is LGHNA and CDR2 is YNFKEQ.

This sequence joins TRBV2 and TRBJ2-7, with TRBD2 matching 9 bases. CDR3 size: 15 residues. Germline V gene sequence: CDR1 SNHLY, CDR2 FYNNEI. Trimming removed 2 bases from V and 2 bases from J; junction bases left unmatched: 4. DNA of the CDR3: TGTGCCAGCAGTGAATGGCCTAGCGGGACCTACGAGCAGTACTTC. This sequence encodes CASSEWPSGTYEQYF. Full variable domain (remainder filled in from reference TRBV2 and TRBJ2-7): EPEVTQTPSHQVTQMGQEVILRCVPISNHLYFYWYRQILGQKVEFLVSFYNNEISEKSEIFDDQFSVERPDGSNFTLKIRSTKLEDSAMYFCASSEWPSGTYEQYFGPGTRLTVT.

The chain joins TRBV5-6 to TRBJ2-4, with 8 bases aligning to TRBD2. The CDR3 covers 14 residues. V gave up 0 bases and J gave up 6 bases; unmatched junction bases: 2. Germline V gene data show CDR1 as SGHDT and CDR2 as YYEEEE. CDR3 sequence reads: CASSLGTSGNIQYF. For the CDR3, the DNA is TGTGCCAGCAGCTTGGGTACTAGCGGAAACATTCAGTACTTC.

This clone was recorded only once. The V gene is TRBV29-1, the J gene TRBJ1-2, with D perhaps matching TRBD1 (6 bases). The CDR3 contains 14 residues. The V gene lost 0 bases and the J gene lost 0 bases, with 8 bases spanning the gap. Germline V gene data show CDR1 as SQVTM and CDR2 as ANQGSEA. CDR3 in DNA: TGCAGCGTTGAAGACCGGACAGCTAACTATGGCTACACCTTC. Amino acid sequence: CSVEDRTANYGYTF.

This clone appeared a single time. CDR3 sequence (DNA): TGTGCCAGCAGCCAAGATGGGGCAGGGCGAACCTATGGCTACACCTTC. It encodes CASSQDGAGRTYGYTF. The rearrangement links TRBV3-1 (or the pseudogene TRBV3-2) to TRBJ1-2; TRBD1 might be the D (5 bases). There are 16 residues in the CDR3. V lost 0 bases to trimming and J lost 4 bases, with 15 bases between them. Germline V CDR1 and CDR2: LGHDT, YNNKEL (reference sequence).

This clone has only one observation. The rearrangement joins TRBV7-2 to TRBJ2-3; unclear D gene. Trimming took 3 bases from V and 2 from J, leaving 9 bases between them. This CDR3 is 14 amino acids long. The germline gives CDR1 SGHTA, CDR2 FQGNSA. CDR3 bases: TGTGCCAGCAGCTTTAGGGCCTCCACAGATACGCAGTATTTT. This codes for CASSFRASTDTQYF.

V is TRBV6-5 and J is TRBJ1-1; D may be TRBD1 (6 bases). The V gene lost 8 bases and the J gene lost 5 bases, with 15 bases spanning the gap. The germline V gene encodes CDR1 MNHEY and CDR2 SVGAGI. CDR3 size: 13 residues. CDR3 region: CASLTGTWTEAFF. The CDR3 DNA is TGTGCCAGCCTTACAGGGACTTGGACTGAAGCTTTCTTT.